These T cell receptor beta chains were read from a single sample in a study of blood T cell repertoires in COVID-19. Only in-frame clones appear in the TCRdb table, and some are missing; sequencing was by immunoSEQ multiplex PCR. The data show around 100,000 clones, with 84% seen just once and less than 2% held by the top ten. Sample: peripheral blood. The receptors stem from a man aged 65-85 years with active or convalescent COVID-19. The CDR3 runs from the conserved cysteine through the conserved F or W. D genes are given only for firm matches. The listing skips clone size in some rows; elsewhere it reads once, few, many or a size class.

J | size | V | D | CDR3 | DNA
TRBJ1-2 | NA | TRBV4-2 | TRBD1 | CASSPNKDRALGYTF | TGTGCCAGCAGCCCCAATAAAGACAGGGCCCTTGGCTACACCTTC
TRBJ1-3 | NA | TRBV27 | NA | CASRSSAGNTIYF | TGTGCCAGCAGGTCCTCGGCTGGAAACACCATATATTTT
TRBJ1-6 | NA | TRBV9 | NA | CASSVAGGEKNSPLHF | TGTGCCAGCAGCGTGGCGGGAGGGGAAAAGAATTCACCCCTCCACTTT
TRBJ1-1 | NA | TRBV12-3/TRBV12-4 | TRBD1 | CASSLDREAFF | TGTGCCAGCAGTTTGGACAGGGAAGCTTTCTTT
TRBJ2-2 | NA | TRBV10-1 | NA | CAPNTRGATGELFF | TGCGCCCCTAATACGCGGGGAGCTACCGGGGAGCTGTTTTTT
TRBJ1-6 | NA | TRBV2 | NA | CASKGGVSSPLHF | TGTGCCAGCAAGGGAGGGGTCTCTTCACCCCTCCACTTT
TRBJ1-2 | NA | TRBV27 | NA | CASTPEGGRGRYGYTF | TGTGCCAGCACCCCAGAAGGCGGGAGGGGAAGGTATGGCTACACCTTC
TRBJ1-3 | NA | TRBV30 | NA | CAWSGVSGNTIYF | TGTGCCTGGAGTGGAGTCTCTGGAAACACCATATATTTT
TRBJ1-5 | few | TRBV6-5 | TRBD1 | CASSYTGQGNQPQHF | TGTGCCAGCAGTTACACGGGACAGGGGAATCAGCCCCAGCATTTT
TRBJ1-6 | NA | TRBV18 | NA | CASSLAKSSPLHF | TGTGCCAGCTCACTTGCCAAGAGCTCACCCCTCCACTTT
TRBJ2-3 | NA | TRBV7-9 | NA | CLLGREPRTDTQYF | TGCCTACTGGGCCGGGAGCCTAGGACAGATACGCAGTATTTT
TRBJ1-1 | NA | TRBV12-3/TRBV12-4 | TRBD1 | CASSSTGGTEAFF | TGTGCCAGCAGTTCGACAGGGGGCACTGAAGCTTTCTTT
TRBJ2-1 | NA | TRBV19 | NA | CASSIDVSSYNEQFF | TGTGCCAGTAGTATTGATGTTAGCTCCTACAATGAGCAGTTCTTC
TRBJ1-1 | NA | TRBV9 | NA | CASSPFGGRLLADTEAFF | TGTGCCAGCAGCCCATTTGGGGGGAGGCTCTTGGCGGACACTGAAGCTTTCTTT
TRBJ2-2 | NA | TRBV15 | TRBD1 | CATSAGQGGTGELFF | TGTGCCACCAGCGCGGGACAGGGCGGCACCGGGGAGCTGTTTTTT
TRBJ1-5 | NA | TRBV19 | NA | CASSIQVLGAGGNQPQHF | TGTGCCAGTAGTATTCAGGTGTTGGGGGCCGGAGGCAATCAGCCCCAGCATTTT
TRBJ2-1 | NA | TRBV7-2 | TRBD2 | CASSSLAGEYNEQFF | TGTGCCAGCAGCTCTCTAGCGGGGGAGTACAATGAGCAGTTCTTC
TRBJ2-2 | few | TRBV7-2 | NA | CASSFQTGNTGELFF | TGTGCCAGCAGCTTTCAGACAGGGAACACCGGGGAGCTGTTTTTT
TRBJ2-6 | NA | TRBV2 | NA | CASSESGRGGSGANVLTF | TGTGCCAGCAGTGAAAGCGGGCGGGGAGGCTCTGGGGCCAACGTCCTGACTTTC
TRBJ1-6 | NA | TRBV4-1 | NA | CASSQVAYNSPLHF | TGCGCCAGCAGCCAAGTCGCCTATAATTCACCCCTCCACTTT
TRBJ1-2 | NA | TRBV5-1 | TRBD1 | CASSPTTGGYYGYTF | TGCGCCAGCAGCCCGACGACAGGGGGCTACTATGGCTACACCTTC
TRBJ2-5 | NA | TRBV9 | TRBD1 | CASSATGGRETQYF | TGTGCCAGCAGCGCGACAGGGGGTAGAGAGACCCAGTACTTC
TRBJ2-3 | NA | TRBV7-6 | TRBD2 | CASSLRALAGGPADTQYF | TGTGCCAGCAGCTTACGGGCCCTAGCGGGGGGCCCTGCAGATACGCAGTATTTT
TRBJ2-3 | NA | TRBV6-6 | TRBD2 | CASRTPGGLNTQYF | TGTGCCAGCAGGACGCCGGGGGGGCTGAATACGCAGTATTTT
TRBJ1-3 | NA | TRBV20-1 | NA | CSASSGLLSGNTIYF | TGCAGTGCTAGTTCGGGACTCCTCTCTGGAAACACCATATATTTT
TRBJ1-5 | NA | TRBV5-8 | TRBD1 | CASSLGTGNNQPQHF | TGTGCCAGCAGCTTAGGGACAGGGAACAATCAGCCCCAGCATTTT
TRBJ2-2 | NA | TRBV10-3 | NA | CAISGGTPYTGELFF | TGTGCCATCAGTGGCGGGACGCCCTACACCGGGGAGCTGTTTTTT
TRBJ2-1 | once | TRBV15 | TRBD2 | CATSRDRLAGGDYNEQFF | TGTGCCACCAGCAGAGACCGACTAGCGGGGGGGGATTACAATGAGCAGTTCTTC
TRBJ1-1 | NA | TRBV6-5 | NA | CASSYQGRANTEAFF | TGTGCCAGCAGTTACCAGGGAAGGGCGAACACTGAAGCTTTCTTT
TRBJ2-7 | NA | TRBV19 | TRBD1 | CASSITGDEQYF | TGTGCCAGTAGTATAACAGGGGACGAGCAGTACTTC
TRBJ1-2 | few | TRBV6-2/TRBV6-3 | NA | CASSYGVRGYGYTF | TGTGCCAGCAGTTACGGAGTCAGGGGATATGGCTACACCTTC
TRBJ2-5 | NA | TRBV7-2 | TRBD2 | CASSSPSIAGAGEETQYF | TGTGCCAGCAGCTCCCCCTCTATAGCGGGGGCCGGGGAAGAGACCCAGTACTTC
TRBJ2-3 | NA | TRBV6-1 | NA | CASSEVARADTQYF | TGTGCCAGCAGTGAAGTGGCTCGGGCAGATACGCAGTATTTT
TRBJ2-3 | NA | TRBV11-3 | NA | CASSLGVEDTQYF | TGTGCCAGCAGCTTAGGGGTGGAGGATACGCAGTATTTT
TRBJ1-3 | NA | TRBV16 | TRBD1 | CASSQLTTGTRSGNTIYF | TGTGCCAGCAGCCAATTGACGACAGGGACCCGCTCTGGAAACACCATATATTTT
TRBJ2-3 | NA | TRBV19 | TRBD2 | CASSIGLAGGQDTQYF | TGTGCCAGTAGCATTGGACTAGCGGGGGGGCAAGATACGCAGTATTTT
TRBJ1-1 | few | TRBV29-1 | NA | CIGRGTEAFF | TGCATCGGGCGGGGGACTGAAGCTTTCTTT
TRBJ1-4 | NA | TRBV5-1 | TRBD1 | CASSLAGTGVEKLFF | TGCGCCAGCAGCTTGGCCGGGACAGGGGTCGAAAAACTGTTTTTT
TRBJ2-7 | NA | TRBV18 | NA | CASSPGQGEQYF | TGTGCCAGCTCACCAGGCCAGGGCGAGCAGTACTTC
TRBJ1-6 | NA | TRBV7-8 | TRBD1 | CASSFSSGGRIGSPLHF | TGTGCCAGCAGTTTTTCCTCAGGGGGAAGGATTGGTTCACCCCTCCACTTT
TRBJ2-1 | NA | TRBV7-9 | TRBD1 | CASTTAGQGAANEQFF | TGTGCCAGCACCACCGCCGGACAGGGGGCAGCAAATGAGCAGTTCTTC
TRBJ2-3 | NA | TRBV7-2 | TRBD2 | CASSLGLGTDTQYF | TGTGCCAGCAGCTTGGGACTAGGCACAGATACGCAGTATTTT
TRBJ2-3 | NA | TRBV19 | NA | CASSTPPSERTDTQYF | TGTGCCAGTAGTACCCCCCCTAGCGAAAGAACAGATACGCAGTATTTT
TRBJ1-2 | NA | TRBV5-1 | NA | CASSLAGGEYGYTF | TGCGCCAGCAGCTTGGCTGGGGGGGAGTATGGCTACACCTTC
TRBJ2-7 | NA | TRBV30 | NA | CAWSSNYEQYF | TGTGCCTGGAGTTCCAATTACGAGCAGTACTTC
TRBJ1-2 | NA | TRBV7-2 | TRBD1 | CASSFRTGKSGYTF | TGTGCCAGCAGCTTCCGGACAGGGAAGAGCGGCTACACCTTC
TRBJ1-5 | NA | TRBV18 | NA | CASSEGVYNQPQHF | TGTGCCAGCTCCGAGGGAGTATACAATCAGCCCCAGCATTTT
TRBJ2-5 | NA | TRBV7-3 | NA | CASSLTGRNQETQYF | TGTGCCAGCAGCTTAACGGGGAGGAACCAAGAGACCCAGTACTTC
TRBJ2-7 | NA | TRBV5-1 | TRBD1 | CASSLEGATEQYF | TGCGCCAGCAGCTTGGAGGGGGCTACCGAGCAGTACTTC
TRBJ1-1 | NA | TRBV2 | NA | CASLAESRSTEAFF | TGTGCCAGCCTGGCAGAGAGTCGGAGCACTGAAGCTTTCTTT
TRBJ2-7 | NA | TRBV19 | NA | CASSRTLNAYEQYF | TGTGCCAGTAGTAGGACACTCAATGCCTACGAGCAGTACTTC
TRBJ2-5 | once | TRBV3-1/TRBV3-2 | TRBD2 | CASSQGPGGTQETQYF | TGTGCCAGCAGCCAAGGGCCCGGGGGGACTCAAGAGACCCAGTACTTC